This T cell receptor (beta chain) was identified in a study of regulatory T cells in long-lasting Graves disease. Study observations and caveats: Reduced TCR diversity was observed in persistent Graves' patients versus newly diagnosed patients. The work looked only at peripheral blood and did not look at thyroid tissue.

Arm-PCR of CDR3 regions and iRepertoire HTBI primers were used to build TCR beta libraries. A single record per CDR3 protein comes from TCRdb applying MiXCR to the multiplex PCR reads. The sample shows under 450,000 distinct CDR3 sequences, about a quarter of them seen only once. The CDR3 sequence is 14 residues long. The germline gives CDR1 SGHRS, CDR2 YFSETQ. The V end lost 0 bases, the J end lost 5 bases, and 11 bases lay between the germline ends. This clonotype was detected ten times or more. What it binds is not known. The time point is: persistent/refractory GD, antithyroid drugs over 5 years with positive TRAb. The TCR library was made from RNA extracted from PBMCs. Under American Thyroid Association guidelines, Graves' disease was diagnosed. A volume of approximately 10 milliliters of peripheral blood was collected in EDTA tubes.

The rearrangement joins TRBV5-1 to TRBJ1-2; D unresolved. The starting material was peripheral blood mononuclear cells (PBMCs), obtained when the disease was refractory, from a patient treated with antithyroid drugs. The receptor was derived from a female donor with Graves disease. DNA for the CDR3: TGCGCCAGCAGCTTGGTTCCAGGCGGTTATGGCTACACCTTC. Protein product: CASSLVPGGYGYTF. The complete variable domain, with remaining parts taken from reference TRBV5-1 and TRBJ1-2, reads KAGVTQTPRYLIKTRGQQVTLSCSPISGHRSVSWYQQTPGQGLQFLFEYFSETQRNKGNFPGRFSGRQFSNSRSEMNVSTLELGDSALYLCASSLVPGGYGYTFGSGTRLTVV.